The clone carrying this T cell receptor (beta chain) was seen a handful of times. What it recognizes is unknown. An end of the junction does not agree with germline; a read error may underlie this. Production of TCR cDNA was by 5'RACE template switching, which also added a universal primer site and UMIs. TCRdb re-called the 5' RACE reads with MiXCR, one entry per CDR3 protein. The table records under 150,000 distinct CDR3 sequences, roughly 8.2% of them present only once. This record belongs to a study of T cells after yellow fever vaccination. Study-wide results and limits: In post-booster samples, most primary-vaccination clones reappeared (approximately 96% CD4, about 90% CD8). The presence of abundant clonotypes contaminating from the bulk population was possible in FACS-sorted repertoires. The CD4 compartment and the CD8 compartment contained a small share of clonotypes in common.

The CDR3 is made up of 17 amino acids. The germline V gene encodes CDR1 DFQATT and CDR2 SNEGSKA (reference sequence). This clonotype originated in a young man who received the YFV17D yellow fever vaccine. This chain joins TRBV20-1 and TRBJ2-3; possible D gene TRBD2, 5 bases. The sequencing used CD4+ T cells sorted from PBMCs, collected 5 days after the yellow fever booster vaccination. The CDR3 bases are TGCTGTGCTAGCCGTTTAAGAACGGAACCGAAAGGGGATACGCAGTATTTT. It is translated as CCASRLRTEPKGDTQYF.